These 8 T cell receptor beta chains share one sample of origin, sequenced in a study of T cell responses to AZD1222 COVID-19 vaccine (dated by TCRdb to the early 2020s). Library generation was performed with the immunoSEQ multiplex PCR assay. TCRdb holds this immuneACCESS table with in-frame rearrangements only. Some clones are missing; in checked studies, unresolved V genes explain under half, and the rest has no known cause. This sample is represented by about 110,000 clones; around 87% of them were singletons. The top ten hold about 4.5% of the sample. Per the publication, the time point label means: about 28 days (+/-7) after the second vaccine dose. Sequenced material: peripheral blood, taken 28 days after the second AZD1222 dose. These TCRs come from an adult who received the AZD1222 COVID-19 vaccine.

By share of the sample, this clone is medium-sized. The chain carries TRBV7-9 and TRBJ1-2; D unresolved. Between the trimmed V and J ends, which lost 5 bases and 0 bases, there was a span of 13 bases. The CDR3 contains 15 residues. The V gene's germline CDR1 is SEHNR and CDR2 FQNEAQ (reference sequence). CDR3 sequence reads: CASSHYRLTNYGYTF. DNA of the CDR3: TGTGCCAGCAGCCACTACAGATTAACTAACTATGGCTACACCTTC.

This clone has only one observation. This rearrangement joins TRBV13 to TRBJ2-3; no clear D. Germline CDR1 is PRHDT and CDR2 is FYEKMQ (reference sequence). The V gene lost 3 bases and the J gene lost 3 bases, with 7 bases spanning the gap. CDR3 length: 13 residues. The CDR3 coding sequence is TGTGCCAGCAGCTTCTCTAGAACAGATACGCAGTATTTT. Translation gives CASSFSRTDTQYF.

This CDR3 reads CASSIRQGESYGYTF. CDR3 DNA: TGTGCCAGTAGTATACGGCAGGGGGAAAGCTATGGCTACACCTTC. This chain links TRBV19 with TRBJ1-2, with TRBD1 matching 7 bases. J gave up 4 bases and V 2 bases, and 7 bases lay outside the gene matches. The CDR3 extends over 15 amino acids. In germline, CDR1 is LNHDA, CDR2 SQIVND (reference sequence).

The chain is built from TRBV7-9 and TRBJ1-5; TRBD1 aligns across 8 bases. The CDR3 has 13 residues. Germline trimming cut 5 bases from V and 4 bases from J; bases unmatched to any gene: 1. Germline loops: CDR1 SEHNR, CDR2 FQNEAQ (reference sequence). The CDR3 nucleotides are TGTGCCAGCAGCCGACAGGGGAATCAGCCCCAGCATTTT. The encoded protein is CASSRQGNQPQHF. The whole variable domain, filled in from reference TRBV7-9 and TRBJ1-5, reads DTGVSQNPRHKITKRGQNVTFRCDPISEHNRLYWYRQTLGQGPEFLTYFQNEAQLEKSRLLSDRFSAERPKGSFSTLEIQRTEQGDSAMYLCASSRQGNQPQHFGDGTRLSIL.

The rearrangement links TRBV11-2 to TRBJ2-3; unclear D gene. The V end lost 5 bases, the J end lost 4 bases, and 16 bases lay between the germline ends. The CDR3 has 15 amino acids. The germline CDR1 and CDR2 sequences are SGHAT and FQNNGV. CDR3 sequence (DNA): TGTGCCAGCAGCCCAGACGGTTCAGGTGCAGATACGCAGTATTTT. Its protein product is CASSPDGSGADTQYF.

This clone was seen once. This sequence joins TRBV10-3 and TRBJ1-1, with D perhaps matching TRBD1 (6 bases). CDR1 and CDR2 from the germline V gene are ENHRY and SYGVKD. Deletions cut 6 bases from V and 2 bases from J, with 13 bases between. This CDR3 contains 14 residues. In nucleotides, the CDR3 is TGTGCCATCAGGAGACAGGAATTAAACACTGAAGCTTTCTTT. Amino acids: CAIRRQELNTEAFF.

The V and J genes are TRBV6-5 and TRBJ1-4; weak D call: TRBD1 (6 bases). Trimming pared 5 bases from V and 8 bases from J, leaving 18 bases between. The germline V gene encodes CDR1 MNHEY and CDR2 SVGAGI. The CDR3 is 15 amino acids. In DNA form, the CDR3 reads TGTGCCAGCAGTCGGGAGGCGGGGGCTGGGGAAAAACTGTTTTTT. Its translation is CASSREAGAGEKLFF.

J is TRBJ1-1 and V is TRBV7-3, with TRBD1 matching 8 bases. The CDR3 consists of 13 residues. Germline V lookup: CDR1 SGHTA, CDR2 FQGTGA. The ends lost 3 bases at V and 3 bases at J; junction bases unmatched: 0. CDR3 in amino acids: CASSLDRDTEAFF. The CDR3 nucleotides are TGTGCCAGCAGCTTGGACAGGGACACTGAAGCTTTCTTT. The full variable domain, rest sourced from reference TRBV7-3 and TRBJ1-1, is GAGVSQTPSNKVTEKGKYVELRCDPISGHTALYWYRQSLGQGPEFLIYFQGTGAADDSGLPNDRFFAVRPEGSVSTLKIQRTERGDSAVYLCASSLDRDTEAFFGQGTRLTVV.